This is a list of T cell receptor beta chains from one sample in a study of T cell responses to AZD1222 COVID-19 vaccine. Some clones are missing from TCRdb's copy, which holds only in-frame ones; the method was immunoSEQ multiplex PCR. In the table there are about 150,000 clones, about 92% of which are singletons. The material sequenced was peripheral blood, taken on day 0 of AZD1222 vaccination. These receptors were collected from an adult in good health. CDR3s include the opening cysteine and the closing phenylalanine or tryptophan. D genes are given only for firm matches. Clone size is given for some rows only: seen once, a few or many times, or a class if the clone is expanded.

V gene	clone size	J gene	D gene	CDR3 DNA	CDR3 protein
TRBV11-2	.	TRBJ1-2	.	TGTGCCAGCAGCTTATTTCGGGTGAATGGCTACACCTTC	CASSLFRVNGYTF
TRBV9	.	TRBJ2-6	.	TGTGCCAGCAGCCACTCCGGGGCCAACGTCCTGACTTTC	CASSHSGANVLTF
TRBV11-2	.	TRBJ2-5	TRBD2	TGTGCCAGCAGCTTAGGCTCAGCGGGAGGGTGGCAAGAGACCCAGTACTTC	CASSLGSAGGWQETQYF
TRBV10-3	.	TRBJ2-1	TRBD2	TGTGCCATCAGTGAGATATCGGCTAGCGGTTCCTATGAGCAGTTCTTC	CAISEISASGSYEQFF
TRBV7-9	.	TRBJ1-1	.	TGTGCCAGCACTCGCAGTAACAGAGGGGCCTCGGAAGCTTTCTTT	CASTRSNRGASEAFF
TRBV6-5	once	TRBJ1-2	.	TGTGCCAGCAGTTATGGCAGCGGCTCTAACTATGGCTACACCTTC	CASSYGSGSNYGYTF
TRBV6-5	.	TRBJ2-7	TRBD1	TGTGCCATTGAGGGACAGCCGAGACTGTACGAGCAGTACTTC	CAIEGQPRLYEQYF
TRBV13	once	TRBJ2-3	TRBD2	TGTGCCAGCAGCTTACTGACTAGCGGGAGGGCAGATACGCAGTATTTT	CASSLLTSGRADTQYF
TRBV5-6	.	TRBJ1-6	.	TGTGCCAGCAGCTTGTTCCGGACATCTCTCCACTTT	CASSLFRTSLHF
TRBV2	.	TRBJ2-1	TRBD2	TGTGCCAGCAGCGACGTAACTAGCGGGGGGGGCTATGAGCAGTTCTTC	CASSDVTSGGGYEQFF
TRBV5-5	.	TRBJ2-7	.	TGTGCCAGCAAGCCGCGGGACGGCGTCTACGAGCAGTACTTC	CASKPRDGVYEQYF
TRBV4-1	.	TRBJ1-1	.	TGCGCCAGCAGCCCAATAGGTTCAGGCGATTGGGGTCCTGAAGCTTTCTTT	CASSPIGSGDWGPEAFF
TRBV15	.	TRBJ1-1	.	TGTGCCACCAGCAGAGCTAAGGTGAACACTGAAGCTTTCTTT	CATSRAKVNTEAFF
TRBV3-1/TRBV3-2	once	TRBJ1-2	TRBD1	TGTGCCAGCAGCCTTGGGACAGGGGGTAGCTATGGCTACACCTTC	CASSLGTGGSYGYTF
TRBV19	.	TRBJ1-1	TRBD1	TGTGCCAGTACCACCAACAGGGGCACACGTCTGGACACTGAAGCTTTCTTT	CASTTNRGTRLDTEAFF
TRBV5-5	.	TRBJ1-2	.	TGTGCCAGCGGGGACTATGGCTACACCTTC	CASGDYGYTF
TRBV7-2	.	TRBJ1-1	.	TGTGCCAGCAGCTTTCTATCGCGCGGGAACACTGAAGCTTTCTTT	CASSFLSRGNTEAFF
TRBV13	once	TRBJ2-1	.	TGTGCCAGCAGCTTACACAATGAGCAGTTCTTC	CASSLHNEQFF
TRBV3-1/TRBV3-2	.	TRBJ1-2	.	TGTGCCAGCAGCCAAGCGGTAAAAACTAACTATGGCTACACCTTC	CASSQAVKTNYGYTF
TRBV7-2	.	TRBJ2-7	.	TGTGCCAGCAGCTTAGTAGCAGGGGAAGGCTACGAGCAGTACTTC	CASSLVAGEGYEQYF
TRBV7-2	.	TRBJ1-1	.	TGTGCCAGCAGCTCTAACATGAACACTGAAGCTTTCTTT	CASSSNMNTEAFF
TRBV5-1	.	TRBJ1-1	TRBD1	TGCGCCAGCAGATGGACAGGGGGTGGTGAAGCTTTCTTT	CASRWTGGGEAFF
TRBV12-3/TRBV12-4	.	TRBJ1-2	.	TGTGCCAGCAGTTTAGGGGGGGATGGCTACACCTTC	CASSLGGDGYTF
TRBV5-1	.	TRBJ2-3	.	TGCGCCAGCAGCTCAGACGGGGCGGATACGCAGTATTTT	CASSSDGADTQYF
TRBV7-9	once	TRBJ1-6	.	TGTGCCAGCAGCGAGCCTAATTCACCCCTCCACTTT	CASSEPNSPLHF
TRBV2	.	TRBJ1-1	TRBD1	TGTGCCAGCAGCGCAGGACAGGGAAACACTGAAGCTTTCTTT	CASSAGQGNTEAFF
TRBV9	.	TRBJ2-5	.	TGTGCCAGCAGCGTCCGCTGGGGGCAAGAGACCCAGTACTTC	CASSVRWGQETQYF
TRBV19	.	TRBJ1-2	TRBD1	TGTGCCAGTAGTATAGGGTCCAGGGGGCGGCATGGCTACACCTTC	CASSIGSRGRHGYTF
TRBV7-9	.	TRBJ1-2	.	TGTGCCAGCAGCTTATTTCTGACATCTAATGGCTACACCTTC	CASSLFLTSNGYTF
TRBV13	.	TRBJ2-1	TRBD2	TGTGCCAGCAGATCACCCGGGGGGTTTGCCAATGAGCAGTTCTTC	CASRSPGGFANEQFF
TRBV2	.	TRBJ2-1	.	TGTGCCAGCAGTGAAGCGCAGGCTAACTACAATGAGCAGTTCTTC	CASSEAQANYNEQFF
TRBV7-8	.	TRBJ1-4	TRBD1	TGTGCCAGCAGCTTTGAACAGGGGACTCCAACTAATGAAAAACTGTTTTTT	CASSFEQGTPTNEKLFF
TRBV19	.	TRBJ1-2	.	TGTGCCAGTAGTATTGGATACAACTATGGCTACACCTTC	CASSIGYNYGYTF
TRBV19	few	TRBJ1-5	.	TGTGCCAGTAGTCAACAGGTTAATCAGCCCCAGCATTTT	CASSQQVNQPQHF
TRBV6-2/TRBV6-3	.	TRBJ2-4	.	TGTGCCAGCAGTTTCAGACACTTAAAAAACATTCAGTACTTC	CASSFRHLKNIQYF
TRBV7-9	.	TRBJ1-2	.	TGTGCCAGCAGCTTAGGAACCCTTAACTATGGCTACACCTTC	CASSLGTLNYGYTF
TRBV6-5	once	TRBJ2-7	.	TGTGCCAGCATTTATCACGAGCAGTACTTC	CASIYHEQYF
TRBV12-3/TRBV12-4	.	TRBJ1-5	.	TGTGCCAGCAGTTTCGATAATCAGCCCCAGCATTTT	CASSFDNQPQHF
TRBV5-4	.	TRBJ1-1	.	TGTGCCAGCGCTTCGAGCGGGAACACTGAAGCTTTCTTT	CASASSGNTEAFF
TRBV5-1	.	TRBJ1-6	TRBD1	TGCGCCAGCAGCCAGGGGGTACAGGGTTCACCCCTCCACTTT	CASSQGVQGSPLHF
TRBV25-1	.	TRBJ2-6	TRBD1	TGTGCCAGCAGTGAATACGGGACAGGGCCCTCTGGGGCCAACGTCCTGACTTTC	CASSEYGTGPSGANVLTF
TRBV19	.	TRBJ2-3	.	TGTGCCAGTAGTATCGACTACACAGATACGCAGTATTTT	CASSIDYTDTQYF
TRBV30	once	TRBJ1-5	TRBD1	TGTGCCTGGAGCCTTCCGCAGGGGGCAAAGCAGCCCCAGCATTTT	CAWSLPQGAKQPQHF
TRBV15	.	TRBJ2-3	TRBD2	TGTGCCACCAGCAGAGAACTAGCGGGGAGCACAGATACGCAGTATTTT	CATSRELAGSTDTQYF